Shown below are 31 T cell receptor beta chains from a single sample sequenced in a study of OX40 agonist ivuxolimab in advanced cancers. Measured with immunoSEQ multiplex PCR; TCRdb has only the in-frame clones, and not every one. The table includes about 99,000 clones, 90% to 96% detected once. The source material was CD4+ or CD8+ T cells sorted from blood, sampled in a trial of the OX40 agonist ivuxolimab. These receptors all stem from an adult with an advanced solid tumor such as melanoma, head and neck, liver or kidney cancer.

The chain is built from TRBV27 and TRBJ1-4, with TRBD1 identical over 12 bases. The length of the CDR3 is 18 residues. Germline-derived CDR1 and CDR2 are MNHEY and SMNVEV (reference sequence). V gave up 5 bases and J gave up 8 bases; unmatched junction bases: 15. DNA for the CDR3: TGTGCCAGCAGTAGACTGTCCGGGACAGGGGGCGTTTTGGAAAAACTGTTTTTT. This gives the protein CASSRLSGTGGVLEKLFF. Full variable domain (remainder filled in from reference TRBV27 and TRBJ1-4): EAQVTQNPRYLITVTGKKLTVTCSQNMNHEYMSWYRQDPGLGLRQIYYSMNVEVTDKGDVPEGYKVSRKEKRNFPLILESPSPNQTSLYFCASSRLSGTGGVLEKLFFGSGTQLSVL.

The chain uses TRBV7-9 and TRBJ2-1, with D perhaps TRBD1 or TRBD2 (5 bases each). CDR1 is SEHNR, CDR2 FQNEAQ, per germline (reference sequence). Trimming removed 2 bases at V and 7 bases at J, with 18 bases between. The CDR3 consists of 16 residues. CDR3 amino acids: CASSLSWGRAGNEQFF. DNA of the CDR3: TGTGCCAGCAGCTTAAGTTGGGGACGCGCCGGGAATGAGCAGTTCTTC.

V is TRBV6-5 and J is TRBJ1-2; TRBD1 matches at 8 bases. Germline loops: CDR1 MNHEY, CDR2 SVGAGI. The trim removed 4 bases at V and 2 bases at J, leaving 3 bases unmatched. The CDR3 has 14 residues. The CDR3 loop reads CASSLQGDNYGYTF. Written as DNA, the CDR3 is TGTGCCAGCAGTTTACAGGGGGACAACTATGGCTACACCTTC.

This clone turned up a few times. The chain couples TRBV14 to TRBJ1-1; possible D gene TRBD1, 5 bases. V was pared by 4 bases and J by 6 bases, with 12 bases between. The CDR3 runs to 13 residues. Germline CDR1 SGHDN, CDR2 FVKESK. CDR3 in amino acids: CASSRRAPAEAFF. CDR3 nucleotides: TGTGCCAGCAGCCGCAGGGCTCCCGCTGAAGCTTTCTTT. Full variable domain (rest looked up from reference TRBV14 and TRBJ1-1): EAGVTQFPSHSVIEKGQTVTLRCDPISGHDNLYWYRRVMGKEIKFLLHFVKESKQDESGMPNNRFLAERTGGTYSTLKVQPAELEDSGVYFCASSRRAPAEAFFGQGTRLTVV.

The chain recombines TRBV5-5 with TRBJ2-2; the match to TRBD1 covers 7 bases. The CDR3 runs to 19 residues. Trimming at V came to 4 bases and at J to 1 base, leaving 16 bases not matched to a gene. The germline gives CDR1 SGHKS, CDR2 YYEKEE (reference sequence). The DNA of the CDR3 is TGTGCCAGCAGCCTACGACAGGGAGACCTCTTACTGAACACCGGGGAGCTGTTTTTT. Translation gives CASSLRQGDLLLNTGELFF.

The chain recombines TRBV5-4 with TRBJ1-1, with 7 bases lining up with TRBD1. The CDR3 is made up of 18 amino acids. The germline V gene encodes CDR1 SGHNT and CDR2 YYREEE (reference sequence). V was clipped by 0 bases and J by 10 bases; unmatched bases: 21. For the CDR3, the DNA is TGTGCCAGCAGCTTGGTTTCTACGACAGGGACGGGAGTCGCGGGAGCTTTCTTT. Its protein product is CASSLVSTTGTGVAGAFF.

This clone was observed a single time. CDR3 sequence: CASSPDWTGGKAEAFF. The CDR3 DNA reads TGTGCCAGCAGCCCGGACTGGACAGGGGGCAAGGCTGAAGCTTTCTTT. This chain links TRBV11-2 with TRBJ1-1; 11 nucleotides match TRBD1. After removal of 5 bases from V and 6 bases from J, the junction contained 11 bases not matched to a gene. This CDR3 is 16 amino acids long. Germline loops: CDR1 SGHAT, CDR2 FQNNGV.

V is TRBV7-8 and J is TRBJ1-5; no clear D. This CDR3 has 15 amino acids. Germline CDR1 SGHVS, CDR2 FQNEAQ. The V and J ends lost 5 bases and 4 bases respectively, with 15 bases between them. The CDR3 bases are TGTGCCAGCAGCCGGGGTTTGACTGAGAATCAGCCCCAGCATTTT. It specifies CASSRGLTENQPQHF.

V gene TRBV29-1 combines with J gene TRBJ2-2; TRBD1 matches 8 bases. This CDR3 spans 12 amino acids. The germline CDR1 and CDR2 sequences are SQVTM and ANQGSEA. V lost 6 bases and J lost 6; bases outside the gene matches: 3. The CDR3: CSVETGAGELFF. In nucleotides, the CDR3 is TGCAGCGTGGAGACAGGGGCCGGGGAGCTGTTTTTT.

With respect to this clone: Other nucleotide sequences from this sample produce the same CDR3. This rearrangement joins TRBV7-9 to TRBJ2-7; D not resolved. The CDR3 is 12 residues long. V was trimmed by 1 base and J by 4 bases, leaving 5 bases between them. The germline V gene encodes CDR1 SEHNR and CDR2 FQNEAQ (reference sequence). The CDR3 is CASSLVGYEQYF. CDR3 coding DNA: TGTGCCAGCAGCTTAGTGGGATACGAGCAGTACTTC.

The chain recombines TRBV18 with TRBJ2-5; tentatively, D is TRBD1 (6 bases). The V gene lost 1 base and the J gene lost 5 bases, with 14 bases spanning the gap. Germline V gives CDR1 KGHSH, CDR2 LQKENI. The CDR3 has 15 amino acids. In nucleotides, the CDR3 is TGTGCCAGCTCACCACAATATCGTGGACAGGAGACCCAGTACTTC. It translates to CASSPQYRGQETQYF.

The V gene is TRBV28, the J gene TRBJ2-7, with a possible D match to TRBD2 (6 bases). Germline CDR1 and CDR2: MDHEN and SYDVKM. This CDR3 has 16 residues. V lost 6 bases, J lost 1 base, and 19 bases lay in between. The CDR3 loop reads CASSREAGTGSYEQYF. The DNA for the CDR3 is TGTGCCAGCAGCCGCGAGGCGGGGACGGGATCCTACGAGCAGTACTTC.

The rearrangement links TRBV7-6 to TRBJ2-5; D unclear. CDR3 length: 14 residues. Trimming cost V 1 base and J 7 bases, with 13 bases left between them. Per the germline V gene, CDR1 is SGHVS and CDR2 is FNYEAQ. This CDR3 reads CASSLVGRPGTQYF. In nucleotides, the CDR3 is TGTGCCAGCAGCTTAGTCGGCCGGCCAGGGACCCAGTACTTC.

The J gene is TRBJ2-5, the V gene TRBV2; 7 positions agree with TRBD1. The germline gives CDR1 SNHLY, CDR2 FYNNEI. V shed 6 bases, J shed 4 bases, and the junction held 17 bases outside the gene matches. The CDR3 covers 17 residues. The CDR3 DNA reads TGTGCCAGCAGGACGGGTCAGGGGGTGGTTCTGGCAGAGACCCAGTACTTC. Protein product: CASRTGQGVVLAETQYF.

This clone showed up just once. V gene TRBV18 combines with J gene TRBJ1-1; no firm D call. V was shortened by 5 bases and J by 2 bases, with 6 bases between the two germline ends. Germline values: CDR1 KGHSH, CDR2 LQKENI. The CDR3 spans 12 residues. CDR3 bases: TGTGCCAGCTCATCCTTTAACACTGAAGCTTTCTTT. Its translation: CASSSFNTEAFF.

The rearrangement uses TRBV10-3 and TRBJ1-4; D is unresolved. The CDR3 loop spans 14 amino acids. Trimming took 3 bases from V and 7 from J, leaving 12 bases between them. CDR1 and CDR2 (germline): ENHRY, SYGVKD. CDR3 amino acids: CAISDPGDGEKLFF. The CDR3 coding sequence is TGTGCCATCAGTGACCCGGGAGATGGTGAAAAACTGTTTTTT.

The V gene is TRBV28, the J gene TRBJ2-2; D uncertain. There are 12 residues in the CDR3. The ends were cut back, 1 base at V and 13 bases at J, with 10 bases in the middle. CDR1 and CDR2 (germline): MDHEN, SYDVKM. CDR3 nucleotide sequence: TGTGCCAGCAGTTTATATAAGGGCGGGCTGTTTTTT. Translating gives CASSLYKGGLFF.

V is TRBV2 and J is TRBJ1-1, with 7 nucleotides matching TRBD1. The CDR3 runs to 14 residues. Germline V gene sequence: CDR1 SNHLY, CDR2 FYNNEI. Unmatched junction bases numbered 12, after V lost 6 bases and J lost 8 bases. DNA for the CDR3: TGTGCCAGCAGGACCGACAGGGCCCCGGAGGAAGCTTTCTTT. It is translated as CASRTDRAPEEAFF.

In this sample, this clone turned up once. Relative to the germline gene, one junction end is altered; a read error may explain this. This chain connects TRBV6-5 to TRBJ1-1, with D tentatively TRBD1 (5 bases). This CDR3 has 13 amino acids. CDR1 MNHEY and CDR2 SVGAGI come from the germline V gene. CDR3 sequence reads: CASSYGSGTEAIF. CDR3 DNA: TGTGCCAGCAGTTACGGATCCGGGACTGAAGCTATCTTT.

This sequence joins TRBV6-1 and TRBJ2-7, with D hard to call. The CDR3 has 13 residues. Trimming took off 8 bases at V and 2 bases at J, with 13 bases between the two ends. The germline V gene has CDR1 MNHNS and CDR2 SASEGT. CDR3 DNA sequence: TGTGCCAGCCGTCGGACGGATACCTACGAGCAGTACTTC. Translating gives CASRRTDTYEQYF.

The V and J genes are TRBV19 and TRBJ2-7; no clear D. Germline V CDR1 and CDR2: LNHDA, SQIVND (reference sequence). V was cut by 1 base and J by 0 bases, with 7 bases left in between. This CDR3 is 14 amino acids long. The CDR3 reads CASSIGVSSYEQYF. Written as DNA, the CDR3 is TGTGCCAGTAGTATAGGCGTGAGCTCCTACGAGCAGTACTTC. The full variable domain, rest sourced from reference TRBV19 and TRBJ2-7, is DGGITQSPKYLFRKEGQNVTLSCEQNLNHDAMYWYRQDPGQGLRLIYYSQIVNDFQKGDIAEGYSVSREKKESFPLTVTSAQKNPTAFYLCASSIGVSSYEQYFGPGTRLTVT.

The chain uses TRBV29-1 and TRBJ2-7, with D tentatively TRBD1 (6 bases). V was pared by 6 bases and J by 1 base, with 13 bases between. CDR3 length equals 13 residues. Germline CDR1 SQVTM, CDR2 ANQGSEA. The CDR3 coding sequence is TGCAGCGTCCGGACAGACTTTTCCTACGAGCAGTACTTC. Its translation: CSVRTDFSYEQYF.

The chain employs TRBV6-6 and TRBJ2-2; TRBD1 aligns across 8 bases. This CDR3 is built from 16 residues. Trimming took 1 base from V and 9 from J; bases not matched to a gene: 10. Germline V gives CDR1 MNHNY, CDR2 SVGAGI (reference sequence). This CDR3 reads CASSYYGTGPDRELFF. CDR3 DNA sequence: TGTGCCAGCAGTTACTACGGGACAGGTCCGGATAGGGAGCTGTTTTTT.

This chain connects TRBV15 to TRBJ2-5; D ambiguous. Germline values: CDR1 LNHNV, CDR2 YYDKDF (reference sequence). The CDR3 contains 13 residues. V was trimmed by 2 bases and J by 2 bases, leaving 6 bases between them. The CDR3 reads CATSRHSQETQYF. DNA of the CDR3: TGTGCCACCAGCAGACACAGTCAAGAGACCCAGTACTTC.

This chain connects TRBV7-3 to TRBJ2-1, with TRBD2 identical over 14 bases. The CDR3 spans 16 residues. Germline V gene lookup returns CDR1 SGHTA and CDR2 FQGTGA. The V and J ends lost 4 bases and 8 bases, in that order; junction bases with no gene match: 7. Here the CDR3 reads CASSSGLAGGEDEQFF. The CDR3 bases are TGTGCCAGCAGCTCCGGACTAGCGGGAGGCGAGGATGAGCAGTTCTTC.

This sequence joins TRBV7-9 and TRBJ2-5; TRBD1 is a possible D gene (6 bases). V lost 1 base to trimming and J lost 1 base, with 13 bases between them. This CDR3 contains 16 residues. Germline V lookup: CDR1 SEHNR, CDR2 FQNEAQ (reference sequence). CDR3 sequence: CASSLGMMDSQETQYF. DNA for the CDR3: TGTGCCAGCAGCTTAGGTATGATGGACAGCCAAGAGACCCAGTACTTC. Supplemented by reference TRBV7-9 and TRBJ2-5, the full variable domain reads DTGVSQNPRHKITKRGQNVTFRCDPISEHNRLYWYRQTLGQGPEFLTYFQNEAQLEKSRLLSDRFSAERPKGSFSTLEIQRTEQGDSAMYLCASSLGMMDSQETQYFGPGTRLLVL.

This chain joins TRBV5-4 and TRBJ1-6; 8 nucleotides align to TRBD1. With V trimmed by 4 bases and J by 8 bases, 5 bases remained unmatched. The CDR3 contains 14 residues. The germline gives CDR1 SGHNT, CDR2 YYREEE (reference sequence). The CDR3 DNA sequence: TGTGCCAGCAGCCCCGGACAGGGTGATTCACCCCTCCACTTT. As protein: CASSPGQGDSPLHF.

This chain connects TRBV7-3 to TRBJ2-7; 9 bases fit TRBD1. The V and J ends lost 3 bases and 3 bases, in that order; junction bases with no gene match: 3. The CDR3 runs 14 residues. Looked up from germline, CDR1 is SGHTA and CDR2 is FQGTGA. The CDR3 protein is CASSFGTGNYEQYF. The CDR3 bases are TGTGCCAGCAGCTTCGGGACAGGGAACTACGAGCAGTACTTC.

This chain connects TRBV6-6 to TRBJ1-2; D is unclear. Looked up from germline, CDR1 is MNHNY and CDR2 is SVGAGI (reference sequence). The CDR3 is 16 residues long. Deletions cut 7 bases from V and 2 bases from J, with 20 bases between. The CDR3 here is CASTEGPGLVNYGYTF. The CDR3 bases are TGTGCCAGCACGGAGGGCCCCGGGTTGGTGAACTATGGCTACACCTTC.

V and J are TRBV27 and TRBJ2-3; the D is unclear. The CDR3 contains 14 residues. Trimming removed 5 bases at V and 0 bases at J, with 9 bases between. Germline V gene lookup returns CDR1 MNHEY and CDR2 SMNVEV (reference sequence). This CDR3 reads CASSPTGSTDTQYF. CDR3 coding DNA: TGTGCCAGCAGTCCCACCGGGAGCACAGATACGCAGTATTTT.

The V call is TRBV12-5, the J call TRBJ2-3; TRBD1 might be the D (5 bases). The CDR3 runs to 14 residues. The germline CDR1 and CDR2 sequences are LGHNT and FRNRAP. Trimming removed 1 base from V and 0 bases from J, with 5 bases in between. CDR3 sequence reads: CASGLDRSTDTQYF. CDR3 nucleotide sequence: TGTGCTAGTGGTTTGGACAGGAGCACAGATACGCAGTATTTT.